This entry lists 11 T cell receptor beta chains sequenced from one sample in a study of T cells in narcolepsy. Produced via immunoSEQ multiplex PCR; TCRdb's table is partial and in-frame only. The sample has tens of thousands of clones; around 80% are singletons. Specimen: CD45RA- memory CD4+ T cells from PBMCs. The receptors were sampled from a human donor with narcolepsy.

The V and J genes are TRBV9 and TRBJ2-1; no firm D call. CDR3 length: 15 residues. The germline V and J ends were trimmed by 0 bases and 3 bases, with 10 bases remaining between them. Looked up from germline, CDR1 is SGDLS and CDR2 is YYNGEE. The CDR3 reads CASSVDGGNYNEQFF. The CDR3 nucleotides read TGTGCCAGCAGCGTAGATGGCGGCAACTACAATGAGCAGTTCTTC.

This clone has a single count. V and J are TRBV18 and TRBJ2-7; D is uncertain. Germline CDR1 and CDR2: KGHSH and LQKENI. The CDR3 sequence is 15 residues long. Trimming shortened V by 3 bases and J by 4 bases, and 16 bases separated the two germline ends. The CDR3: CASSPIPISYYEQYF. The CDR3 region has the DNA TGTGCCAGCTCACCTATTCCGATTAGCTATTACGAGCAGTACTTC.

The gene calls are TRBV19 and TRBJ2-4, with 8 bases that match TRBD1. V shed 3 bases and J 8 bases; nucleotides not matched to a gene: 9. Looked up from germline, CDR1 is LNHDA and CDR2 is SQIVND (reference sequence). The CDR3 totals 15 residues. This chain's CDR3 is CASSIAQGAGDIQYF. Here the CDR3 DNA reads TGTGCCAGTAGTATCGCCCAGGGGGCCGGAGACATTCAGTACTTC.

V gene TRBV7-6 combines with J gene TRBJ1-1; D is unresolved. This CDR3 comprises 14 residues. V gave up 2 bases and J gave up 2 bases, with 9 bases separating them. Germline V gives CDR1 SGHVS, CDR2 FNYEAQ. CDR3 sequence: CASSLNNYNTEAFF. The CDR3 DNA reads TGTGCCAGCAGCTTAAACAATTATAACACTGAAGCTTTCTTT.

The chain combines TRBV6-5 with TRBJ2-3; D might be TRBD1 or TRBD2, each matching 5 bases. The germline V gene has CDR1 MNHEY and CDR2 SVGAGI. The CDR3 consists of 14 residues. Trimming cost V 6 bases and J 5 bases, with 15 bases left between them. CDR3 protein: CASSRDPQGDTQYF. DNA of the CDR3: TGTGCCAGCAGCCGGGACCCTCAGGGAGATACGCAGTATTTT.

This chain links TRBV20-1 with TRBJ2-3; D ambiguous. Germline loops: CDR1 DFQATT, CDR2 SNEGSKA (reference sequence). There are 10 residues in the CDR3. Trimming stripped 8 bases from V and 2 bases from J, with 5 bases between. The CDR3 reads CSLFTDTQYF. CDR3 sequence (DNA): TGCAGTCTTTTCACAGATACGCAGTATTTT.

The chain carries TRBV11-2 and TRBJ2-2; tentative D call: TRBD2 (6 bases). V lost 2 bases to trimming and J lost 0 bases, with 13 bases between them. There are 17 residues in the CDR3. Germline V CDR1 and CDR2: SGHAT, FQNNGV. CDR3 sequence reads: CASSLISGLTNTGELFF. CDR3 in DNA: TGTGCCAGCAGCTTAATCTCGGGACTCACGAACACCGGGGAGCTGTTTTTT.

Remarks on this clone: Different DNA sequences within this sample yield the same CDR3. CDR3 sequence: CASGLVQGGFATGELFF. CDR3 coding DNA: TGTGCTAGTGGTTTGGTACAGGGAGGGTTCGCCACCGGGGAGCTGTTTTTT. This chain joins TRBV12-5 and TRBJ2-2; D possibly corresponds to TRBD2 (7 bases). V gave up 0 bases and J gave up 4 bases, with 15 bases separating them. This CDR3 has 17 amino acids. From germline, CDR1 is LGHNT and CDR2 FRNRAP.

As regards this clone: In the same sample, other DNA sequences code for this CDR3. The chain is built from TRBV6-5 and TRBJ1-2; weak D call: TRBD1 (6 bases). The CDR3 is 14 amino acids. Germline V lookup: CDR1 MNHEY, CDR2 SVGAGI. V was cut by 4 bases and J by 0 bases, with 9 bases left in between. CDR3 coding DNA: TGTGCCAGCAGTTTGGGGGCTTCTAACTATGGCTACACCTTC. Encoded protein: CASSLGASNYGYTF.

This rearrangement joins TRBV6-1 to TRBJ1-4; D possibly corresponds to TRBD1 (6 bases). This CDR3 contains 15 residues. Trimming cost V 1 base and J 10 bases, with 16 bases left between them. Per the germline V gene, CDR1 is MNHNS and CDR2 is SASEGT. The CDR3 spells CASSEEGGRGRKLFF. The CDR3 region has the DNA TGTGCCAGCAGTGAAGAAGGGGGGCGAGGGCGAAAACTGTTTTTT.

The CDR3 region has the DNA TGTGCCAGCAGCCAAGGTCAAACAGGGGGAGGTACGCAGTATTTT. Translation: CASSQGQTGGGTQYF. V is TRBV4-2 and J is TRBJ2-3; 8 bases agree with TRBD1. This CDR3 comprises 15 residues. Losses at the gene ends were 1 base for V and 8 bases for J; bases not matched to a gene: 8. The germline gives CDR1 LGHNA, CDR2 YNFKEQ.